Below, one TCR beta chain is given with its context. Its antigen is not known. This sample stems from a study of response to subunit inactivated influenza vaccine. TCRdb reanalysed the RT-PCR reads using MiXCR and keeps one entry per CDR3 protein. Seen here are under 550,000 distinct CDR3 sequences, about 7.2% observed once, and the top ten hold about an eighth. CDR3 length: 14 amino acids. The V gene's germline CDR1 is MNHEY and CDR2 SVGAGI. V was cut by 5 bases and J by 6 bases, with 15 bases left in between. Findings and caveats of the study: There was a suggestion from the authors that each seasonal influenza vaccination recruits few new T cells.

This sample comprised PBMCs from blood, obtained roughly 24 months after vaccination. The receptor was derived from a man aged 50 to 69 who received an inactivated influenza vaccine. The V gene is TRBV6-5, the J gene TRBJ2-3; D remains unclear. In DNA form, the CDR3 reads TGTGCCAGCAGTCACGGGCAGGTCGGTGATACGCAGTATTTT. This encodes CASSHGQVGDTQYF.